The 26 T cell receptor beta chains in this list originate from one sample, sequenced in a study of T cell clusters in autoimmune cytopenias. TRB rearrangements were amplified by touch-down multiplex PCR with mixed TRB-A/B primers. TCRdb re-called the multiplex PCR reads and gives one entry per CDR3 protein, without DNA. The sample totals 5,500 to 8,000 distinct CDR3 sequences; its top ten clones hold 9.9%. TRB was amplified from about 260 ng of peripheral blood genomic DNA per sample. This sample was shared with a second study, whose subject was T cell repertoires in aging, cancer and after chemotherapy.

Material: peripheral blood. These receptor sequences come from a human donor in good health.

The chain combines TRBV6-6 with TRBJ2-3; TCRdb's assignment of TRBD2 cannot be checked, as there is no DNA. The germline gives CDR1 MNHNY, CDR2 SVGAGI (reference sequence). The CDR3 extends over 16 amino acids. The CDR3: CASSYPMREITDTQYF.

The V gene is TRBV6-5, the J gene TRBJ2-3; checking the TCRdb D call of TRBD2 is not possible without DNA. Germline CDR1 is MNHEY and CDR2 is SVGAGI. CDR3 length: 17 amino acids. This CDR3 reads CASSHTRTSGGRNTQYF.

This clonotype shows up as medium-sized by frequency. The chain carries TRBV6-5 and TRBJ2-3; TCRdb names TRBD2, which stays unverified in the absence of DNA. The CDR3 is 16 residues long. CDR1 is MNHEY and CDR2 is SVGAGI in the germline V gene. The CDR3 sequence: CASSYGLAGGTDTQYF.

CDR3 residues: CSASGSSYNEQFF. The chain is built from TRBV20-1 and TRBJ2-1. CDR3 length: 13 amino acids. Per the germline V gene, CDR1 is DFQATT and CDR2 is SNEGSKA (reference sequence).

By frequency, this clonotype registers medium-sized (0.01 to 0.1%). The chain uses TRBV12-3 or TRBV12-4 and TRBJ2-1; TCRdb outputs TRBD1, but without DNA this stays unchecked. The CDR3 covers 13 residues. The CDR3 protein is CASRWGQGNEQFF.

The chain joins TRBV6-4 to TRBJ2-5; TCRdb names TRBD1, which stays unverified in the absence of DNA. CDR3 size: 15 residues. CDR1 and CDR2 from the germline V gene are MRHNA and SNTAGT. The CDR3 protein is CASSESAGEQETQYF.

Here the CDR3 reads CASSLRGGGNTGELFF. The chain carries TRBV12-3 or TRBV12-4 and TRBJ2-2; without DNA, the TCRdb call of TRBD1 cannot be checked. This CDR3 is built from 16 residues.

Its frequency marks this clonotype as medium-sized. The chain recombines TRBV29-1 with TRBJ1-1; TCRdb indicates TRBD1, and absent DNA this call remains unverified. Germline V gene sequence: CDR1 SQVTM, CDR2 ANQGSEA. The CDR3 covers 12 residues. CDR3 in amino acids: CSVETGGPEAFF.

The CDR3: CASSFAGYAFF. The chain couples TRBV12-3 or TRBV12-4 to TRBJ1-1. The CDR3 runs 11 residues.

The chain combines TRBV27 with TRBJ1-6; as DNA is missing, the TRBD1 call by TCRdb cannot be tested. This CDR3 comprises 15 residues. CDR1 and CDR2 from the germline V gene are MNHEY and SMNVEV (reference sequence). The CDR3 reads CASSSEVQGKSPLHF.

The chain links TRBV7-6 to TRBJ2-7; as DNA is missing, the TRBD1 call by TCRdb cannot be tested. The CDR3 is 14 amino acids. Germline V CDR1 and CDR2: SGHVS, FNYEAQ. The CDR3 here is CASSLGQGLYEQYF. The full variable domain, with the rest looked up from reference TRBV7-6 and TRBJ2-7, is GAGVSQSPRYKVTKRGQDVALRCDPISGHVSLYWYRQALGQGPEFLTYFNYEAQQDKSGLPNDRFSAERPEGSISTLTIQRTEQRDSAMYRCASSLGQGLYEQYFGPGTRLTVT.

This rearrangement joins TRBV6-2 or TRBV6-3 to TRBJ2-1; with no DNA, the TCRdb D assignment of TRBD2 cannot be verified. The CDR3 consists of 14 residues. The germline V gene encodes CDR1 MNHEY and CDR2 SVGEGT. CDR3 residues: CASSYSSEGPEQFF.

Considering frequency, this clonotype is medium-sized. The chain combines TRBV7-6 with TRBJ1-6; with no DNA, the TCRdb D assignment of TRBD1 cannot be verified. The CDR3 loop spans 15 amino acids. Germline CDR1 and CDR2: SGHVS and FNYEAQ. The CDR3 protein is CASSLRDRAPLSLHF.

The rearrangement uses TRBV7-2 and TRBJ2-5. The CDR3 consists of 11 residues. Germline V gene sequence: CDR1 SGHTA, CDR2 FQGNSA. The CDR3 here is CASSLVETQYF.

The chain combines TRBV6-9 with TRBJ1-1. Germline V gives CDR1 MNHGY, CDR2 SVAAGI. This CDR3 spans 21 amino acids. The CDR3 is CASSYRYDSNPHPTKNTEAFF.

This clonotype shows up as medium-sized by frequency. The chain is built from TRBV29-1 and TRBJ1-1. This CDR3 spans 13 amino acids. CDR1 and CDR2 from the germline V gene are SQVTM and ANQGSEA. The CDR3 sequence: CSVLTRVNTEAFF.

This clonotype shows up as medium-sized (0.01 to 0.1%) by frequency. The V gene is TRBV29-1, the J gene TRBJ1-3. Germline CDR1 reads SQVTM; CDR2 reads ANQGSEA. CDR3 length: 14 residues. CDR3 region: CSVVSLSSGNTIYF.

This chain joins TRBV5-1 and TRBJ2-7; with no DNA, the TCRdb D assignment of TRBD2 cannot be verified. CDR1 SGHRS and CDR2 YFSETQ come from the germline V gene. The CDR3 totals 15 residues. CDR3 sequence: CASSGSGLSSYEQYF.

V usage is TRBV5-5 and J usage is TRBJ2-5; no DNA is available, so the TRBD1 call from TCRdb remains unchecked. The germline V gene has CDR1 SGHKS and CDR2 YYEKEE (reference sequence). CDR3 length equals 15 residues. The CDR3 here is CASSIGGAYQETQYF.

This clonotype is large by frequency. This chain links TRBV29-1 with TRBJ2-1. CDR3 size: 11 residues. Germline assignment: CDR1 SQVTM and CDR2 ANQGSEA. The CDR3 spells CSVEILDEQFF.

This clonotype counts as medium-sized by frequency. The chain links TRBV27 to TRBJ1-2; no DNA is available, so the TRBD1 call from TCRdb remains unchecked. CDR1 is MNHEY, CDR2 SMNVEV, per germline (reference sequence). The CDR3 loop spans 14 amino acids. The CDR3 protein is CASRHTGGAGGYTF.

This chain uses TRBV6-5 with TRBJ1-2; absent DNA, TCRdb's TRBD1 call cannot be checked. Germline V gene lookup returns CDR1 MNHEY and CDR2 SVGAGI. This CDR3 comprises 16 residues. The CDR3: CASSEALLEGNYGYTF.

This chain connects TRBV19 to TRBJ1-1; the TCRdb call, TRBD1, lacks DNA for checking. The CDR3 runs to 15 residues. Looked up from germline, CDR1 is LNHDA and CDR2 is SQIVND (reference sequence). This CDR3 reads CASSIDRGVNTEAFF.

This clonotype counts as medium-sized by frequency. The V gene is TRBV6-6, the J gene TRBJ2-3; TCRdb returns TRBD2, unconfirmable since there is no DNA. CDR3 length: 14 amino acids. Per the germline V gene, CDR1 is MNHNY and CDR2 is SVGAGI (reference sequence). CDR3 loop: CASSSSRAPDTQYF.

The rearrangement links TRBV7-2 to TRBJ2-1; TCRdb indicates TRBD1, and absent DNA this call remains unverified. The CDR3 sequence is 17 residues long. The germline CDR1 and CDR2 sequences are SGHTA and FQGNSA. The CDR3 loop is CASSSSRGVRSYNEQFF.

V usage is TRBV6-6 and J usage is TRBJ2-3. Germline V gene lookup returns CDR1 MNHNY and CDR2 SVGAGI (reference sequence). CDR3 length: 18 amino acids. CDR3 sequence: CASSYSQSMAGRTDTQYF.